This T cell receptor beta chain was recovered during a study of shared clonotypes between healthy human individuals. The overall study: The study enrolled a couple of women and a few men aged 18 to 49.

Study conclusions and caveats: Clonotype sharing levels among donors were expected to vary with sequencing depth.

Germline values: CDR1 SGHAT, CDR2 FQNNGV. V dropped 1 base and J dropped 7 bases, with 11 bases sitting between them. The CDR3 runs 15 residues. All the donors were Caucasian adults who lived in Nashville, Tennessee. Clones were read by immunoSEQ multiplex PCR, and TCRdb kept only the in-frame ones, dropping some. The table shows some 500,000 clones, with roughly four fifths occurring only once. About this clone itself: Its target is unknown. Other DNA sequences in the sample encode the same CDR3.

This chain joins TRBV11-2 and TRBJ1-6; D is ambiguous. The clonotype comes from a woman aged 40 to 55 in good health. Some clones in this sample may be carry-over from other donors' samples. The sequenced sample consisted of PBMCs. CDR3 amino acids: CASSLALGENSPLHF. In nucleotides, the CDR3 is TGTGCCAGCAGCTTAGCTTTAGGAGAAAATTCACCCCTCCACTTT. The full variable domain, rest sourced from reference TRBV11-2 and TRBJ1-6, is EAGVAQSPRYKIIEKRQSVAFWCNPISGHATLYWYQQILGQGPKLLIQFQNNGVVDDSQLPKDRFSAERLKGVDSTLKIQPAKLEDSAVYLCASSLALGENSPLHFGNGTRLTVT.